These T cell receptor beta chains were read from a single sample in a study of T cells in Graves' hyperthyroidism and ophthalmopathy. TCRdb analysed the multiplex PCR reads with MiXCR anew, one entry per CDR3 protein. The sample shows 700,000 or so distinct CDR3 sequences, about 16% of them seen only once. Input material: blood. The receptors were sampled from a man younger than 30 with Graves' hyperthyroidism. Each CDR3 is given without its conserved first and last residue. The order of the fields is clone size, V gene, CDR3 protein. Expanded clones get a size class; other rows say once, few or many, or leave the size out.

.	TRBV5-5	ASSLAPPLAGAWETQY
many	TRBV2	ASSEETDTQY
many	TRBV3-1	ASSLWDRSNYGYT
.	TRBV27	ASTSNWGQGILGQF
few	TRBV20-1	SATLPPGLRRNEQF
many	TRBV28	ASSFALAGDNEQF
.	TRBV9	ASTSGGTYNSPLH
few	TRBV7-2	ASSSPGQRDLQY
many	TRBV7-8	ASSPQAGRYEQY
many	TRBV28	ASSLWAQGVYEQY
few	TRBV5-8	ASTRTGPLYNEQF
few	TRBV28	ASSLLSPGLLT
.	TRBV20-1	SVVAEETQY
many	TRBV2	ASSESLGLALEQF
few	TRBV11-2	ASSTNGGELF
.	TRBV6-2/TRBV6-3	ASSYRGRDEQF
many	TRBV6-5	ASSYTPSYEQF
few	TRBV29-1	SVATGPSYEQY
.	TRBV24-1	ATSPSLPGYFYGYT
few	TRBV27	ASSPSPGAYSNQPQH
.	TRBV20-1	SATSGAKGNEQY
many	TRBV28	ASSLPGPTGELF
.	TRBV6-5	ASSYPSGRARSNEQF
few	TRBV6-1	ASRLRQGWYEQY
many	TRBV12-3/TRBV12-4	ASSSDRVQETQY
.	TRBV29-1	SVVESGGEKLF
many	TRBV6-1	ASYRGLATDTQY
.	TRBV9	ASSPQTMNTEAF
many	TRBV27	ASRRVLPYNEQF
many	TRBV27	ASSPLQSSDTDTQY
.	TRBV2	ASRLAVRETQY
few	TRBV28	ATLYGGLGNQPQH
.	TRBV3-1	ASSPRWGAGSSTDTQY
.	TRBV10-3	AIRGTVSSYEQY
.	TRBV3-1	ASSQPPFAGGPDTQY
many	TRBV27	ASSLLGKGRTRTGEQY
many	TRBV5-1	ASSFQGKGTGELF
many	TRBV10-3	AISADRGGETQY
many	TRBV20-1	SAEAATDTQY
.	TRBV7-9	ASSLSAGVKDTQY
.	TRBV6-1	ASSTLAGGNTGELF
many	TRBV3-1	ASSQGTGNIGKLF
few	TRBV14	ASSSTSGYYNEQF
.	TRBV9	ASSGEGANTGELF
few	TRBV4-1	ASSQDRGAGEAF
.	TRBV28	ASSPTGGITGELF
few	TRBV4-1	ASSQERLAWYEQY
many	TRBV29-1	SVEVAGTNTGELF
few	TRBV10-2	ASFTTGLEAF
many	TRBV20-1	SARDRGTYYEQY
many	TRBV28	ASRGDRAYGYT